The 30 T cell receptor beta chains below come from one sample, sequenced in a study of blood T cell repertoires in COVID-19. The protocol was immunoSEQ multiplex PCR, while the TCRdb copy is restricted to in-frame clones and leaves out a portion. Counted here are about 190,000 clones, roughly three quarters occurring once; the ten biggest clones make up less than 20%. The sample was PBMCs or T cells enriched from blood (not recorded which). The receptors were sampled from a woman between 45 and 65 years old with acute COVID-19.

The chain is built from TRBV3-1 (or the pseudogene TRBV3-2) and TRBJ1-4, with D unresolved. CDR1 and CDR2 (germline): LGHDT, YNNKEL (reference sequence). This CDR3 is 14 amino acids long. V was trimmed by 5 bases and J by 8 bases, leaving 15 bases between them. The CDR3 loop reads CASSTTVLKEKLFF. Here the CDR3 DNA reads TGTGCCAGCAGCACGACGGTACTAAAGGAAAAACTGTTTTTT.

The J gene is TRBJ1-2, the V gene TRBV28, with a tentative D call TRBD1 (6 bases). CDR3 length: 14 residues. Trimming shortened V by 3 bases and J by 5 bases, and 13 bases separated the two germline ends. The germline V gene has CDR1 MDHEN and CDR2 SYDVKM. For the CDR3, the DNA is TGTGCCAGCAGTTTGGGGGCCAGGGGATATGGCTACACCTTC. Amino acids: CASSLGARGYGYTF.

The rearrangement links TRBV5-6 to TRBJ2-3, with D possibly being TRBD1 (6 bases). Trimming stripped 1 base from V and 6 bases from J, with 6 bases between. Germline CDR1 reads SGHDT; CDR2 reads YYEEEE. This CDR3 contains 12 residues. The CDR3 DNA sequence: TGTGCCAGCAGCTTGCAGGGGGATACGCAGTATTTT. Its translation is CASSLQGDTQYF.

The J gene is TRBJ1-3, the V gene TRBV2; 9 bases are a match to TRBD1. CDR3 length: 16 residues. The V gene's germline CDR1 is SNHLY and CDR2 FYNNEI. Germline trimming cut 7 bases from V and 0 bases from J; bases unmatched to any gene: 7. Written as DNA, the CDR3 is TGTGCCAGCAACCCCGACAGGGGGAGCTCTGGAAACACCATATATTTT. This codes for CASNPDRGSSGNTIYF.

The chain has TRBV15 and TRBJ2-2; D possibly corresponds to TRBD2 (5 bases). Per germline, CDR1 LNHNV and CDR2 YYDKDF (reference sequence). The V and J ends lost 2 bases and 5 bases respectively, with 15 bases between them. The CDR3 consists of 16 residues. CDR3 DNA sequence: TGTGCCACCAGCAGACCCCCTGGACTTTCTACCGGGGAGCTGTTTTTT. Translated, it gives CATSRPPGLSTGELFF.

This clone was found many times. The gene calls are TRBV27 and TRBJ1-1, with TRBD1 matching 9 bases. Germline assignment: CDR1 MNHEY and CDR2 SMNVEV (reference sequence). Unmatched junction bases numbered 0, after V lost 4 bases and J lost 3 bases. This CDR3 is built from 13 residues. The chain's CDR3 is CASSWTGDTEAFF. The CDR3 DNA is TGTGCCAGCAGTTGGACAGGGGACACTGAAGCTTTCTTT.

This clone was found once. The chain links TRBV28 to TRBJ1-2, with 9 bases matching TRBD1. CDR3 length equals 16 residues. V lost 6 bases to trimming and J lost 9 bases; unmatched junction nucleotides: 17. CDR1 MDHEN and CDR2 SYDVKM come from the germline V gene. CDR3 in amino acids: CASSLRDRARTDRYTF. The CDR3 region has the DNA TGTGCCAGCAGCCTCCGGGACAGGGCCCGCACTGACCGCTACACCTTC.

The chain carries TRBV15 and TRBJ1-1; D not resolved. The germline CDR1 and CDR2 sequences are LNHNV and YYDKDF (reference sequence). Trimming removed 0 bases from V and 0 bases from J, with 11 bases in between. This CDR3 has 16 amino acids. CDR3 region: CATSRDREVMNTEAFF. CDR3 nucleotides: TGTGCCACCAGCAGAGATCGAGAGGTCATGAACACTGAAGCTTTCTTT.

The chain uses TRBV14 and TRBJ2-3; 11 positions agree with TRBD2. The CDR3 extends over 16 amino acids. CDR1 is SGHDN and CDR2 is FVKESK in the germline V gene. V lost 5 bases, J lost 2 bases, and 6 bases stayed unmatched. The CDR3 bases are TGTGCCAGCAGCGTCCGACTAGCGGGGATCACAGATACGCAGTATTTT. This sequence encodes CASSVRLAGITDTQYF.

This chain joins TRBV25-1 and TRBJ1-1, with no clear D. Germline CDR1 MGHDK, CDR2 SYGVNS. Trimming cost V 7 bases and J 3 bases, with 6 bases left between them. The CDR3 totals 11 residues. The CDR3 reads CASKEDTEAFF. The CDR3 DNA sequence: TGTGCCAGCAAAGAGGACACTGAAGCTTTCTTT. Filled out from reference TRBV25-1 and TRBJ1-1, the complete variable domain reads EADIYQTPRYLVIGTGKKITLECSQTMGHDKMYWYQQDPGMELHLIHYSYGVNSTEKGDLSSESTVSRIRTEHFPLTLESARPSHTSQYLCASKEDTEAFFGQGTRLTVV.

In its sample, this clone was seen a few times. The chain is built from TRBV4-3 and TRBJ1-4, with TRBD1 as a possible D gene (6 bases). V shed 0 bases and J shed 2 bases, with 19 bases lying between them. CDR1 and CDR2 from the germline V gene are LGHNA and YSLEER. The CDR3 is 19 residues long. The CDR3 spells CASSQEVVGAVVTNEKLFF. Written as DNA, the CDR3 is TGCGCCAGCAGCCAAGAGGTAGTGGGGGCGGTGGTGACTAATGAAAAACTGTTTTTT.

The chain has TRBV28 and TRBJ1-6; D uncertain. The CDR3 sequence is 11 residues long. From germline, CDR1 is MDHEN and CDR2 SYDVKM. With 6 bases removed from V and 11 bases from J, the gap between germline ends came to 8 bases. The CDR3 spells CASSAQAPLHF. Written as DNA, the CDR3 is TGTGCCAGCAGCGCCCAGGCACCCCTCCACTTT.

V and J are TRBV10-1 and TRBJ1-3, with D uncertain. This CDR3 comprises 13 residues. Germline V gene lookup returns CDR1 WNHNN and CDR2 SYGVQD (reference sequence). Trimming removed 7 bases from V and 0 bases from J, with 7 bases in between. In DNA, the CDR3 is TGCGCCAGCAAACAGAGCTCTGGAAACACCATATATTTT. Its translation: CASKQSSGNTIYF.

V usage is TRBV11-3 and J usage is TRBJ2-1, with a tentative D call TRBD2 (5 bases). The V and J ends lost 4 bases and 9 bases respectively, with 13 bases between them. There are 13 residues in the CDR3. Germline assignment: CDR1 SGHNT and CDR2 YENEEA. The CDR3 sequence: CASSSPPGGEQFF. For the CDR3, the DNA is TGTGCCAGCAGCTCCCCGCCCGGAGGTGAGCAGTTCTTC. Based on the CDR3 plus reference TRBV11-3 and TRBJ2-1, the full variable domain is EAGVVQSPRYKIIEKKQPVAFWCNPISGHNTLYWYLQNLGQGPELLIRYENEEAVDDSQLPKDRFSAERLKGVDSTLKIQPAELGDSAVYLCASSSPPGGEQFFGPGTRLTVL.

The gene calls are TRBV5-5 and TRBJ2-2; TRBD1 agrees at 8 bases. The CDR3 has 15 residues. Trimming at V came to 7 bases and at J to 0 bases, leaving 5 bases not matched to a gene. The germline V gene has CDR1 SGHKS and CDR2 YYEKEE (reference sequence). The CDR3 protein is CASSIQGANTGELFF. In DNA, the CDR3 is TGTGCCAGCTCGATACAGGGGGCGAACACCGGGGAGCTGTTTTTT.

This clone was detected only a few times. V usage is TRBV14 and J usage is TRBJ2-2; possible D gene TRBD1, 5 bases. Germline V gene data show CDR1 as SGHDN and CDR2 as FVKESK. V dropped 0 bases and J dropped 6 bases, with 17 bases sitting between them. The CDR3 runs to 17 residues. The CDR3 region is CASSQEVTAGRAGELFF. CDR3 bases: TGTGCCAGCAGCCAAGAGGTAACGGCAGGGCGAGCCGGGGAGCTGTTTTTT.

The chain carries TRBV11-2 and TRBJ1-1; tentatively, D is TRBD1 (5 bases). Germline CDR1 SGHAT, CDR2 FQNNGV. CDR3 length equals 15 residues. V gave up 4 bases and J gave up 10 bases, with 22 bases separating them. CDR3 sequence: CASSSFRALGGLAFF. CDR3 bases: TGTGCCAGCAGCTCCTTCCGGGCCCTCGGGGGGTTAGCTTTCTTT.

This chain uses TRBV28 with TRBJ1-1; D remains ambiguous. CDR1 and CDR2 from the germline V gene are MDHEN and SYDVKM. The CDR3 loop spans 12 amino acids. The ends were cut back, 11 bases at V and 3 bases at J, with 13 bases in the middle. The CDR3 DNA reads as TGTGCCGGAGGTTCTAGCTACACTGAAGCTTTCTTT. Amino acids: CAGGSSYTEAFF.

The CDR3, as DNA: TGTGCCAGCAGCGGACAGAAGCATGAAAAACTGTTTTTT. Protein product: CASSGQKHEKLFF. This chain connects TRBV6-5 to TRBJ1-4; perhaps TRBD1 as D (6 bases). The germline V gene has CDR1 MNHEY and CDR2 SVGAGI. The CDR3 consists of 13 residues. With 6 bases removed from V and 6 bases from J, the gap between germline ends came to 11 bases.

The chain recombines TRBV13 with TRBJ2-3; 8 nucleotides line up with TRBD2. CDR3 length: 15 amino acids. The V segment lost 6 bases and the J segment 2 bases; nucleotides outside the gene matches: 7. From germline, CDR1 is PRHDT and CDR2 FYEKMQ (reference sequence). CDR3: CASRPGGDVTDTQYF. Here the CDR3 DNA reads TGTGCCAGCAGACCGGGGGGGGACGTCACAGATACGCAGTATTTT.

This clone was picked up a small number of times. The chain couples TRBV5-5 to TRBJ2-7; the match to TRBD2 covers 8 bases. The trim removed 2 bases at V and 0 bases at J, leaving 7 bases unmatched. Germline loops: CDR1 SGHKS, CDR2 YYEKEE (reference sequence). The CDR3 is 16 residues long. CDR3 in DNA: TGTGCCAGCAGCTTTGGGGCGGGGGGCCTCTCCTACGAGCAGTACGTC. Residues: CASSFGAGGLSYEQYV.

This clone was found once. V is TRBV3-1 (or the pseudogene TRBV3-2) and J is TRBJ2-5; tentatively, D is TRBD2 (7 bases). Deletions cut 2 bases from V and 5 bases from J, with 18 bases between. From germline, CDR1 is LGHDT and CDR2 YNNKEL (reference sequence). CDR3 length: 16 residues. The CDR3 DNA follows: TGTGCCAGCAGCCAACAACTCCCCGGGGGGCGCGAGACCCAGTACTTC. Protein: CASSQQLPGGRETQYF.

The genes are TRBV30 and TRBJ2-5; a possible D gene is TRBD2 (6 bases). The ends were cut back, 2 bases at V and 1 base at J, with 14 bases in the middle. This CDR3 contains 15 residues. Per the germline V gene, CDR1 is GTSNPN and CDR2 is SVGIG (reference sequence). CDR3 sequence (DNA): TGTGCCTGGAGTCCGCGGGGTAGGGGCCAAGAGACCCAGTACTTC. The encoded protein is CAWSPRGRGQETQYF.

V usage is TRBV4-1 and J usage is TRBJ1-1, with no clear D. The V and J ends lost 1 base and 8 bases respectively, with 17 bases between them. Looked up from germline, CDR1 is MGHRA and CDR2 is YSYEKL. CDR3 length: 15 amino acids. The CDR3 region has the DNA TGCGCCAGCAGCCAAGTAAGCTTTTTGTCGGGAGAAGCTTTCTTT. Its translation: CASSQVSFLSGEAFF.

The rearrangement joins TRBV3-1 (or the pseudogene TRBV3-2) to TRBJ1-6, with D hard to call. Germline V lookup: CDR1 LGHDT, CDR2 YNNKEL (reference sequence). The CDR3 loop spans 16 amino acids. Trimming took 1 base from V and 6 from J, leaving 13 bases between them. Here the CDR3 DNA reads TGTGCCAGCAGCCAAGTTTCAGGCTGGATTAATTCACCCCTCCACTTT. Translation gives CASSQVSGWINSPLHF.

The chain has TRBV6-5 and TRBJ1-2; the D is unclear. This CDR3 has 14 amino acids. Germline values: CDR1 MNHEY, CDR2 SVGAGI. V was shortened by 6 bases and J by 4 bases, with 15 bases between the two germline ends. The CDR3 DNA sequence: TGTGCCAGCAGGGGCCAGAGTTCTTTCTATGGCTACACCTTC. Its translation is CASRGQSSFYGYTF.

The CDR3 DNA reads TGTGCCAGCACTCAGGGGGACGAGCAGTACGTC. Residues: CASTQGDEQYV. The gene calls are TRBV28 and TRBJ2-7, with 7 bases aligning to TRBD1. The junction had 2 bases not matched to a gene; V was cut back by 7 bases and J by 5 bases. Germline lookup yields CDR1 MDHEN and CDR2 SYDVKM. This CDR3 has 11 residues.

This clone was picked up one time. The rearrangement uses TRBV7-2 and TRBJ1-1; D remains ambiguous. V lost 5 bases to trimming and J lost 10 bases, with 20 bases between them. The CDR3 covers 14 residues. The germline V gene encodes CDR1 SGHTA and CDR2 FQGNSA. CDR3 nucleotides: TGTGCCAGCAGCCCCCACGGTTACCCCGGTGGAGCTTTCTTT. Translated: CASSPHGYPGGAFF.

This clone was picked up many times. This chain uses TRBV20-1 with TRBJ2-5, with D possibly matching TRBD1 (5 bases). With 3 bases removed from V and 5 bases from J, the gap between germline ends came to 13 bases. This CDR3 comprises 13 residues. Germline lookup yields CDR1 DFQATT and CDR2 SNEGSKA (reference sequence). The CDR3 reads CSASFGASETQYF. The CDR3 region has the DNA TGCAGTGCTAGTTTTGGGGCAAGCGAGACCCAGTACTTC.

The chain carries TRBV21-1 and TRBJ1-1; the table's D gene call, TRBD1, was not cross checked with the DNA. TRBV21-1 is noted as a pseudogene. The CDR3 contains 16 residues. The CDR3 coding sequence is TGTGCCAGCAGCAAGGACAGGGGGCCCATGAACACTGAAGCTTTCTTT. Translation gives CASSKDRGPMNTEAFF.